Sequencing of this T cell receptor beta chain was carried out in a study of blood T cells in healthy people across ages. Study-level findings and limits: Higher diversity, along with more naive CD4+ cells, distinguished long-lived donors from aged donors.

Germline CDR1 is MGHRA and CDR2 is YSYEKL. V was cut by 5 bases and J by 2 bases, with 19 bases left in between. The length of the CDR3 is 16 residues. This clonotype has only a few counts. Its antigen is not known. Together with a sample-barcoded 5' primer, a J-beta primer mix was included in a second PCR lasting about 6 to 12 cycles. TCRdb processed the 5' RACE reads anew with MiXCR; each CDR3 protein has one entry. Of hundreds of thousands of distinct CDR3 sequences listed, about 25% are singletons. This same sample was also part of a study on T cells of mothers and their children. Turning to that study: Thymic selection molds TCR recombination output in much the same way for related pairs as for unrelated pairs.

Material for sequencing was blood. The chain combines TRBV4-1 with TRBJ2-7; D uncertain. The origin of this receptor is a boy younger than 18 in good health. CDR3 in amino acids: CASSSATGRIPYEQYF. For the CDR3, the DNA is TGCGCCAGCAGCTCAGCCACGGGCAGGATACCCTACGAGCAGTACTTC.